This TCR beta chain was sequenced for a study of cytomegalovirus exposure and HLA in healthy donors. Study-wide background: Samples from HLA-typed donors yielded 65 million to 90 million unique TCRs in an early data release.

This clone was detected only once. Its antigen remains unknown. The CDR3 totals 15 residues. Per the germline V gene, CDR1 is SEHNR and CDR2 is FQNEAQ (reference sequence). The V and J ends lost 3 bases and 4 bases, in that order; junction bases with no gene match: 6. PCR used 60 Vbeta primers and 13 Jbeta primers. The table came from immunoSEQ multiplex PCR; TCRdb's copy has only in-frame clones and leaves some out. The data contain 130,000 to 150,000 clones, approximately 84% of them seen just once; the ten biggest clones take up roughly 9.9%. Study-wide results and caveats: Association of a missense DCLRE1C variant with TCR beta V- and J-gene trimming was reported in a later analysis. Later, TCR association rates were found to vary by HLA locus, highest for DRB1 and lowest for HLA-C.

The rearrangement joins TRBV7-9 to TRBJ2-1, with 7 positions matching TRBD2. The sequenced sample consisted of PBMCs. The source is a woman in her fifties or sixties in good health and CMV-seropositive. The CDR3 protein is CASSFERGQYNEQFF. The CDR3, as DNA: TGTGCCAGCAGCTTCGAGCGGGGCCAATACAATGAGCAGTTCTTC.